The following is a TCR beta chain sequence with its context. The target antigen is unknown. This sample is drawn from a study of T cells in tuberculosis. Study observations and caveats: Smaller distances to GMM-specific TCRs suggested their expansion in active tuberculosis. Samples were chosen by availability of cryopreserved specimens.

At study entry, adolescents had tuberculin skin tests and IGRA screening. Each donor contributed about 100,000 T cells on average, unsorted. Only in-frame clones appear in the TCRdb table, and some are missing; sequencing was by immunoSEQ multiplex PCR. The sample records about 43,000 clones, around 94% being singletons. The CDR3 has 15 amino acids. Germline V CDR1 and CDR2: SGHTA, FQGNSA. V shed 4 bases and J shed 4 bases, with 11 bases lying between them. The V call is TRBV7-2, the J call TRBJ2-6, with D possibly TRBD1 on 5 matching bases. The sequencing input was PBMCs. This TCR was recovered from a donor between 10 and 35 years old with latent tuberculosis or without tuberculosis infection. Some clones in this sample may be carry-over from other donors' samples. The CDR3 here is CASSSQGTGANVLTF. The CDR3 nucleotides are TGTGCCAGCAGCTCGCAGGGTACCGGGGCCAACGTCCTGACTTTC.